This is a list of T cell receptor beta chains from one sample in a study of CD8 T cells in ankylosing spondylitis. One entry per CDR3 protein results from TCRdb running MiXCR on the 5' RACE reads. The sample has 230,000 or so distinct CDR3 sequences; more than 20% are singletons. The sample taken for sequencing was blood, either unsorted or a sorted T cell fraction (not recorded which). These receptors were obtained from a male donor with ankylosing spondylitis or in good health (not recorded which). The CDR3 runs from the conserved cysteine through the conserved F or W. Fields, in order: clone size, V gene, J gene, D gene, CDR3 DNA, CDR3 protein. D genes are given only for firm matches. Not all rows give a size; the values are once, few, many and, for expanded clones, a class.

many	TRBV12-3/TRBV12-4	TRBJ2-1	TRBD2	TGTGCCAGCAGTTCCTCGTGGCAGCGGGGGGGGAGCTCCTACAATGAGCAGTTCTTC	CASSSSWQRGGSSYNEQFF
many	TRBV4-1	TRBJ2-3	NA	TGCGCCAGCAGCCAAGATGTCGGGGACCCAGATACGCAGTATTTT	CASSQDVGDPDTQYF
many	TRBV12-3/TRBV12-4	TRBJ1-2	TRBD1	TGTGCCAGCAGTTTAGTGGGACAGGGAACCTATGGCTACACCTTC	CASSLVGQGTYGYTF
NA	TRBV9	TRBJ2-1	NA	TGTGCCAGCAGCGTAGAGGGCAGGAATTACAATGAGCAGTTCTTC	CASSVEGRNYNEQFF
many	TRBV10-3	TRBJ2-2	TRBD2	TGTGCCATCACCATGACTAGCGGGAACACGAACACCGGGGAGCTGTTTTTT	CAITMTSGNTNTGELFF
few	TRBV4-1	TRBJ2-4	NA	TGCGCCAGCAGCGTCCCGGGACGGCCGATAGCCAAAAACATTCAGTACTTC	CASSVPGRPIAKNIQYF
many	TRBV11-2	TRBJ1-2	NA	TGTGCCAGCCGAGGAATAGACCGACCTAACTATGGCTACACCTTC	CASRGIDRPNYGYTF
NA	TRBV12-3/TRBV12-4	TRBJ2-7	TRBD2	TGTGCCAGCAGTTCGAACGGACTAGCAGTCGACGAGCAGTACTTC	CASSSNGLAVDEQYF
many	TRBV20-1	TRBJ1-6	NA	TGCAGTGCTAGGAGCTCCTATAATTCACCCCTCCACTTT	CSARSSYNSPLHF
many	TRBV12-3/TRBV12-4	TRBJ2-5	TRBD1	TGTGCCAGCAGTCGACAGGGGACGAGAGAGACCCAGTACTTC	CASSRQGTRETQYF
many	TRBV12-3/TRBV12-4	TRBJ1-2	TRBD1	TGTGCCAGCAGCTGGGACAGGGTAGGCTACACCTTC	CASSWDRVGYTF
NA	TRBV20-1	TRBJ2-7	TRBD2	TGCAGTGCTAGAGATGGGACTAGCGCATGGAGCTCCTACGAGCAGTACTTC	CSARDGTSAWSSYEQYF
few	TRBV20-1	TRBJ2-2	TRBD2	TGCAGTGCAGGGGGACTAGCGGGGGGCAGAGGGGAGCTGTTTTTT	CSAGGLAGGRGELFF
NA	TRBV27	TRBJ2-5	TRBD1	TGTGCCAGCAGTCTCGGGGACAGAACGTACCAAGAGACCCAGTACTTC	CASSLGDRTYQETQYF
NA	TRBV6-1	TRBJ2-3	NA	TGTGCCAGCAGCCGAGGACGCACAGATACGCAGTATTTT	CASSRGRTDTQYF
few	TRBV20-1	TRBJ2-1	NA	TGCAGTGCTAGGTGGGTCCAGGCGTCTTCCTACAATGAGCAGTTCTTC	CSARWVQASSYNEQFF
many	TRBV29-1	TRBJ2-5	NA	TGCAGCGTTGAAGAAGACCGAGAAGAGACCCAGTACTTC	CSVEEDREETQYF
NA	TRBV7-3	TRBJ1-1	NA	TGTGCCAGCAGTTCACAGGTGAACACTGAAGCTTTCTTT	CASSSQVNTEAFF
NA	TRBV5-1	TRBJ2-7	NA	TGCGCCAGCAGCTTGGGTCAGGACGGAGGCGAGCAGTACTTC	CASSLGQDGGEQYF
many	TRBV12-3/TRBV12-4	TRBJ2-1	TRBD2	TGTGCCAGCAGACTAGCGGATTACGGCGGTGAGCAGTTCTTC	CASRLADYGGEQFF
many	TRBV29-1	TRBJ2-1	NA	TGCAGCGTTGGCCGCGGGGTCGGAGAGCAGTTCTTC	CSVGRGVGEQFF
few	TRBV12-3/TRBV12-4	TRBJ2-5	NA	TGTGCCAGCAGACCCGGGACGGTTGAACAGGAGACCCAGTACTTC	CASRPGTVEQETQYF
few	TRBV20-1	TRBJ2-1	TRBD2	TGCAGTGCTATCAGCGGGGGGGCTGTTAACCATGAGCAGTTCTTC	CSAISGGAVNHEQFF
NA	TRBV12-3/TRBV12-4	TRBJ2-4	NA	TGTGCCAGCAGTCTACGGACACGGACCCTAAACATTCAGTACTTC	CASSLRTRTLNIQYF
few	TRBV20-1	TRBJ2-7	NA	TGCAGTGCTAGACGTCCGTCGGGGGAAGGGAACGAGCAGTACTTC	CSARRPSGEGNEQYF
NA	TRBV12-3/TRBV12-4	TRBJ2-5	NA	TGTGCCAGCAGTTTTGGGGGAGGGGGAAGAGAGACCCAGTACTTC	CASSFGGGGRETQYF
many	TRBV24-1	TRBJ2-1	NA	TGTGCCACCAGTGATTTTGGTGACAATGAGCAGTTCTTC	CATSDFGDNEQFF
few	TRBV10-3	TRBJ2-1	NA	TGTGCCATCAGTACCGCTGGGACTCGCCAATCAAATGAGCAGTTCTTC	CAISTAGTRQSNEQFF
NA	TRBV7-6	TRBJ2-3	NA	TGTGCCAGCTCGCGCGGGGGCGAGAGAGATACGCAGTATTTT	CASSRGGERDTQYF
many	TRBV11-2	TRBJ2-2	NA	TGTGCCAGCAAGACCCCCGGGACAAACACCGGGGAGCTGTTTTTT	CASKTPGTNTGELFF
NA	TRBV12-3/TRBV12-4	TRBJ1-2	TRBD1	TGTGCCAGCAGCTCCAGGACAGGTTGGGGCGGCTACACCTTC	CASSSRTGWGGYTF
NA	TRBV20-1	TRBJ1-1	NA	TGCAGTGCTAGCAAACAAGGGGGAGTAGCTGAAGCTTTCTTT	CSASKQGGVAEAFF
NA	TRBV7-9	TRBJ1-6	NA	TGTGCCAGCAGCTCGAACAGGGCTAATTCACCCCTCCACTTT	CASSSNRANSPLHF
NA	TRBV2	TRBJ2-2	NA	TGTGCCGCCGACATGGGTCGTAACACCGGGGAGCTGTTTTTT	CAADMGRNTGELFF
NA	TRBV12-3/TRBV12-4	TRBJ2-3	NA	TGTGCCAGCAGTTTAGGGGGTAGCAGAGATACGCAGTATTTT	CASSLGGSRDTQYF
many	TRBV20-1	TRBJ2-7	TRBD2	TGCAGTGTTTTGACTAGCGGGGGGCTGAGCTCCTACGAGCAGTACTTC	CSVLTSGGLSSYEQYF
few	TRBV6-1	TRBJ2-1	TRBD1	TGTGCCAGCAGTGAAAAGAGTGTGACAGGGGGTGAGCAGTTCTTC	CASSEKSVTGGEQFF
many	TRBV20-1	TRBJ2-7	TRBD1	TGCAGTGCGATAGACAGGGTCGAGCAGTACTTC	CSAIDRVEQYF
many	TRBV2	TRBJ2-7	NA	TGTGCCAGCAGTGAGGAACTCGTCTACGAGCAGTACTTC	CASSEELVYEQYF
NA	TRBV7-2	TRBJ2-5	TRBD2	TGTGCCAGCAGCTTAGCGCCGTGGCGGGGGGATGGGACCCAGTACTTC	CASSLAPWRGDGTQYF
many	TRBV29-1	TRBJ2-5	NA	TGCAGCGTACAAGCCATGGCCGAGACCCAGTACTTC	CSVQAMAETQYF
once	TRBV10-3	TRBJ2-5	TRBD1	TGTGCCATCAGCGAGGGGGGGGACAGGGCCCAGTACTTC	CAISEGGDRAQYF
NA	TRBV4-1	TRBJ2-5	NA	TGCGCCAGCAGCAGGTTCCCCCGGGGACGGACCCAAGAGACCCAGTACTTC	CASSRFPRGRTQETQYF
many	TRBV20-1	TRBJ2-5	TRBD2	TGCAGTGCCAACCCTTTACTAGCGGGGGACCAAGAGACCCAGTACTTC	CSANPLLAGDQETQYF
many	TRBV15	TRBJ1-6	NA	TGTGCCACCAGCAGAGGACTACAATCACCCCTCCACTTT	CATSRGLQSPLHF
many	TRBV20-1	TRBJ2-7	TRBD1	TGCAGTGCTAGGAGGACAGGACAGATCTACGAGCAGTACTTC	CSARRTGQIYEQYF
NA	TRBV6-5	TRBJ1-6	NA	TGTGCCAGCAGTTACTCGGCGGGGGGAATAACACCCCTCCACTTT	CASSYSAGGITPLHF
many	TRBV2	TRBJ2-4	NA	TGTGCCAGCAGTGGGACAGATTTGGCCAAAAACATTCAGTACTTC	CASSGTDLAKNIQYF
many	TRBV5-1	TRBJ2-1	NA	TGCGCCAGCAGCTTACCTACGGACGTACCCAATGAGCAGTTCTTC	CASSLPTDVPNEQFF
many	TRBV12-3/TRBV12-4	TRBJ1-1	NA	TGTGCCAGCAGTTTCGAAAGGACAAGTGAAGCTTTCTTT	CASSFERTSEAFF
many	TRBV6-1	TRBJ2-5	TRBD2	TGTGCCAGCAGCACCGACCACCCCCAGGGCGGGGGAGAGACCCAGTACTTC	CASSTDHPQGGGETQYF
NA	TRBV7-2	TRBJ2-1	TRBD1	TGTGCCAGCAGTAGACAGGGCCTCGGTACCTACAATGAGCAGTTCTTC	CASSRQGLGTYNEQFF
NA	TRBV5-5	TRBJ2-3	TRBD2	TGTGCCAGCAGCTTGTTGGCGGGGGTGGGTACGCAGTATTTT	CASSLLAGVGTQYF
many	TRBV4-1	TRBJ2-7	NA	TGCGCCAGCAGCCAAGATATGGAGGCAGGGCCTTCCTACGAGCAGTACTTC	CASSQDMEAGPSYEQYF
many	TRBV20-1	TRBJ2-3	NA	TGCAGTGCTCTGACCGGGGCGGGGGCCGGAACAGATACGCAGTATTTT	CSALTGAGAGTDTQYF
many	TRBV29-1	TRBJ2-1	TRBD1	TGCAGCCTCTCACAGGGGTTCTACAATGAGCAGTTCTTC	CSLSQGFYNEQFF
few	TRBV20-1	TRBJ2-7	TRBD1	TGCAGTGCTAGAGTTACCTACAGGGGGCTGAACTCCTACGAGCAGTACTTC	CSARVTYRGLNSYEQYF
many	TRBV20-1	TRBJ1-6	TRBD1	TGCAGTGCCGACTCCGGGACAGGGTCAGATTCACCCCTCCACTTT	CSADSGTGSDSPLHF
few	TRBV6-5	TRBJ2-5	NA	TGTGCCAGCAGTTACGTCCAGGGAGAGACCCAGTACTTC	CASSYVQGETQYF
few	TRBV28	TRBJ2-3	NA	TGTGCCAGCAGTTCGGGGAGGGGGCGGACGACAGATACGCAGTATTTT	CASSSGRGRTTDTQYF